This T cell receptor beta chain comes out of a study of blood T cell repertoires in COVID-19. Assay used: immunoSEQ multiplex PCR; TCRdb lists only in-frame clones, some missing. This table has roughly 81,000 clones, approximately 85% appearing once. The clonotype comes from a woman over 75 with COVID-19, enrolled during active disease. Source material: peripheral blood.

CDR3 DNA sequence: TGTGCCACCAGTGACCCTCATAGCGGGAGCGGCCACGAGCAGTACTTC. It translates to CATSDPHSGSGHEQYF. This chain connects TRBV24-1 to TRBJ2-7, with TRBD2 identical over 9 bases. Germline V lookup: CDR1 KGHDR, CDR2 SFDVKD. The CDR3 consists of 16 residues. Unmatched junction bases numbered 11, after V lost 4 bases and J lost 5 bases.